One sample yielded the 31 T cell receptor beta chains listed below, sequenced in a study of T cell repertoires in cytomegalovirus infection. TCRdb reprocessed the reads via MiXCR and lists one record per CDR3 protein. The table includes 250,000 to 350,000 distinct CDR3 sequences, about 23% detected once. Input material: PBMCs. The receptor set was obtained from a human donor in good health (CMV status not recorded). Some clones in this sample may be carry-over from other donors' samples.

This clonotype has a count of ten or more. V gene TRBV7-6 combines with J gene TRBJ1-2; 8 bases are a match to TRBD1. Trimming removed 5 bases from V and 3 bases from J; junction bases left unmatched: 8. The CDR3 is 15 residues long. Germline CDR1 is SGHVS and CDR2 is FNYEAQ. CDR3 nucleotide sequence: TGTGCCAGCAGCCCTCGGACAGGGTGGGACTATGGCTACACCTTC. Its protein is CASSPRTGWDYGYTF.

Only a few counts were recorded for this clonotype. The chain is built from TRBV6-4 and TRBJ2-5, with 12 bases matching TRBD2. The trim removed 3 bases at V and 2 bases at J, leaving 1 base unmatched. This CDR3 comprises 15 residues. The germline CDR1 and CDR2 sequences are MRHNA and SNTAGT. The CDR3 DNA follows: TGTGCCAGCAGTGAGACTAGCGGGGGACAAGAGACCCAGTACTTC. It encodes CASSETSGGQETQYF.

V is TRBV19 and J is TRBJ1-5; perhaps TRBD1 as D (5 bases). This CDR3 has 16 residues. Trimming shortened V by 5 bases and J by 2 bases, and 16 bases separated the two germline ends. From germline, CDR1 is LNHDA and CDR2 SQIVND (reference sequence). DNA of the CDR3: TGTGCCAGTAGTGTCTCAAGGGGTAGCGGCAATCAGCCCCAGCATTTT. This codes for CASSVSRGSGNQPQHF.

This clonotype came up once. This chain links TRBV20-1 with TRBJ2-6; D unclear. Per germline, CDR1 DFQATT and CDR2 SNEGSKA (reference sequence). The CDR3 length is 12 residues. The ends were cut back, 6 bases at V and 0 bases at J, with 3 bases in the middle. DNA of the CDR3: TGCAGTGCACTCTCTGGGGCCAACGTCCTGACTTTC. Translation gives CSALSGANVLTF.

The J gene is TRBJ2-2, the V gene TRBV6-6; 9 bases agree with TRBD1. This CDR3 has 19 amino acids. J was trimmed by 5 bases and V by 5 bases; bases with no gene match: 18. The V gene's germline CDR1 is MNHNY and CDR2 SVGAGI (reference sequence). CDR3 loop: CASSPEPGQGRMGTGELFF. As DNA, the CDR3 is TGTGCCAGCAGTCCAGAGCCGGGACAGGGAAGGATGGGAACCGGGGAGCTGTTTTTT.

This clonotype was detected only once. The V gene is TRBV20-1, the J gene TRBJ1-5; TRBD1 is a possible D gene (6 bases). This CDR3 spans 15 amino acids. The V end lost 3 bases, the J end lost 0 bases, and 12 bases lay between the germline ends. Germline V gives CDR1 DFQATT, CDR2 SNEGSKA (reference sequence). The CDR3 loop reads CSAREGHFSNQPQHF. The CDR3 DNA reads TGCAGTGCTAGGGAGGGACACTTTAGCAATCAGCCCCAGCATTTT.

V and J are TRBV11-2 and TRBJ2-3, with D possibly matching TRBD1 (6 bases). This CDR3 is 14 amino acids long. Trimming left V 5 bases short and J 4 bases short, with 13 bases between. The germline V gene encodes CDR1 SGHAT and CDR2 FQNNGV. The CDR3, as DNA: TGTGCCAGCAGCCCGACAGGTTACCCAGATACGCAGTATTTT. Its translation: CASSPTGYPDTQYF.

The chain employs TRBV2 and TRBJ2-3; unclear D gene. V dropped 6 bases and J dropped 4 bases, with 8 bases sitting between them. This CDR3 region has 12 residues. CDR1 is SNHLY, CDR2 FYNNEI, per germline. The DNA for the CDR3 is TGTGCCAGCAGCGAAAGGGCAGATACGCAGTATTTT. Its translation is CASSERADTQYF.

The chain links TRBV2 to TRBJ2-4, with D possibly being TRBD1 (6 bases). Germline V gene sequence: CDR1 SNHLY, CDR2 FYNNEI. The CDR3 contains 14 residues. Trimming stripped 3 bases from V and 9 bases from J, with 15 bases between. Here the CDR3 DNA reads TGTGCCAGCAGTGAGAGGGGGAGTCTGAGCATTCAGTACTTC. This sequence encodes CASSERGSLSIQYF.

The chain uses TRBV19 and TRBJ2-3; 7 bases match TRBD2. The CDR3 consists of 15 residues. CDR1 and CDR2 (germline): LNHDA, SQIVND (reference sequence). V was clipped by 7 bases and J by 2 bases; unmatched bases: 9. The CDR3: CASTPRGGPTDTQYF. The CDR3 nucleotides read TGTGCCAGTACCCCCCGGGGAGGGCCCACAGATACGCAGTATTTT. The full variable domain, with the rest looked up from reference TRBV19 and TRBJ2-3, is DGGITQSPKYLFRKEGQNVTLSCEQNLNHDAMYWYRQDPGQGLRLIYYSQIVNDFQKGDIAEGYSVSREKKESFPLTVTSAQKNPTAFYLCASTPRGGPTDTQYFGPGTRLTVL.

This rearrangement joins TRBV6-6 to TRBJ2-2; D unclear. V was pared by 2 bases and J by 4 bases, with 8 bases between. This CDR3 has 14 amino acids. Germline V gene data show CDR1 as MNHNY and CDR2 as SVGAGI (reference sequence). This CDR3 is CASSYQEFTGELFF. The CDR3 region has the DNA TGTGCCAGCAGTTACCAGGAGTTCACCGGGGAGCTGTTTTTT.

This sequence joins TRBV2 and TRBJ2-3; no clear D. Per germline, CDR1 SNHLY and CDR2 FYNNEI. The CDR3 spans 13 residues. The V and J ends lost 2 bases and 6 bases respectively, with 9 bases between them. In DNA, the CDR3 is TGTGCCAGCAGTGAATTAGGCCCCGATACGCAGTATTTT. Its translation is CASSELGPDTQYF. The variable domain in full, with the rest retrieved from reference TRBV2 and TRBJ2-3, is EPEVTQTPSHQVTQMGQEVILRCVPISNHLYFYWYRQILGQKVEFLVSFYNNEISEKSEIFDDQFSVERPDGSNFTLKIRSTKLEDSAMYFCASSELGPDTQYFGPGTRLTVL.

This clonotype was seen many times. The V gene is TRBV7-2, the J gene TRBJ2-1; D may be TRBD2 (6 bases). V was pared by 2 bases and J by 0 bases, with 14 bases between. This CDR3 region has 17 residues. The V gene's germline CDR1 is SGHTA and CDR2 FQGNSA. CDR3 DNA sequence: TGTGCCAGCAGCTTATGGCCCCCCGGGAGCTCCTACAATGAGCAGTTCTTC. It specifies CASSLWPPGSSYNEQFF.

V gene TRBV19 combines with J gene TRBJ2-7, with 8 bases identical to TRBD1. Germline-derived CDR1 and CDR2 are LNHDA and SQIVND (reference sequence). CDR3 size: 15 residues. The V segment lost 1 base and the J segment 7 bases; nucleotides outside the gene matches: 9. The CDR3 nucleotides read TGTGCCAGTAGTATAGGGGGACAGGCAGCCGCTGAGCAGTACTTC. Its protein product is CASSIGGQAAAEQYF.

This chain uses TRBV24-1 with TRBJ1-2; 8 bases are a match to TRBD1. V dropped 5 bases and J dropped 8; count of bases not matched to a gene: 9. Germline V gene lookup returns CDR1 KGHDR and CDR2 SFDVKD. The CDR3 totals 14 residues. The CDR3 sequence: CATSAPGQAEGYTF. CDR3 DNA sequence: TGTGCCACCAGTGCCCCGGGACAGGCGGAGGGCTACACCTTC.

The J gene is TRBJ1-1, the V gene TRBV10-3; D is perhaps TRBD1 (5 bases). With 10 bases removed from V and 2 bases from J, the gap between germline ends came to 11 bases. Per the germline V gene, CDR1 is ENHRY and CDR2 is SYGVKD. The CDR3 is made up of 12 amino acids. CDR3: CASARDNTEAFF. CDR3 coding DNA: TGTGCCAGCGCCCGGGACAACACTGAAGCTTTCTTT.

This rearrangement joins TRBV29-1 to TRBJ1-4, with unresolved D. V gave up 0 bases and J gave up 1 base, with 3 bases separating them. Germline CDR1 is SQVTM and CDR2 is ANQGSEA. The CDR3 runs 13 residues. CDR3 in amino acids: CSVEEGTNEKLFF. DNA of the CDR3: TGCAGCGTTGAAGAGGGAACTAATGAAAAACTGTTTTTT.

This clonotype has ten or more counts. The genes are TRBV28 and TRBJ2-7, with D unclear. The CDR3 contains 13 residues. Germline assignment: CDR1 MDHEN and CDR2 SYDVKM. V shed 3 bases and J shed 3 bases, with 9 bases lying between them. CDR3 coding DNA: TGTGCCAGCAGTTTGGGCCCATTCTACGAGCAGTACTTC. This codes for CASSLGPFYEQYF.

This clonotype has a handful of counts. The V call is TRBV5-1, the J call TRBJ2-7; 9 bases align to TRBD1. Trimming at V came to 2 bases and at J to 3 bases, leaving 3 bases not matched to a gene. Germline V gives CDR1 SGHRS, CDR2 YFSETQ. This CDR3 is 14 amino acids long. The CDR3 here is CASSFAGQGYEQYF. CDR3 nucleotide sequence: TGCGCCAGCAGCTTTGCGGGACAGGGCTACGAGCAGTACTTC.

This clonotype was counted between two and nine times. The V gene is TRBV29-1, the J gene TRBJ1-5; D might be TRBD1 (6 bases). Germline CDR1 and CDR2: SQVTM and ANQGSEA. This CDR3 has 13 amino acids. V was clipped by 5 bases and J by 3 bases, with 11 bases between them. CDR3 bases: TGCAGCGTTCGAACAGGGTACAATCAGCCCCAGCATTTT. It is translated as CSVRTGYNQPQHF.

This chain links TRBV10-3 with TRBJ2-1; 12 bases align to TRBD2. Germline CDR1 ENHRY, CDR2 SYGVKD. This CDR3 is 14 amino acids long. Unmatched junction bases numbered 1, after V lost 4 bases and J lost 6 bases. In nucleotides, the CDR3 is TGTGCCATCAGTGCGACTAGCGGGGGCAATGAGCAGTTCTTC. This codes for CAISATSGGNEQFF.

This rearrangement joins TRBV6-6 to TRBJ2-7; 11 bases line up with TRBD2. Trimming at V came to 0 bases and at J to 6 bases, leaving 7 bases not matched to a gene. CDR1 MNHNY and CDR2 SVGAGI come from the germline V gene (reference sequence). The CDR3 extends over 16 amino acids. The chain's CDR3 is CASSYSILAGGFEQYF. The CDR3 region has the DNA TGTGCCAGCAGTTACTCGATATTAGCGGGAGGGTTCGAGCAGTACTTC.

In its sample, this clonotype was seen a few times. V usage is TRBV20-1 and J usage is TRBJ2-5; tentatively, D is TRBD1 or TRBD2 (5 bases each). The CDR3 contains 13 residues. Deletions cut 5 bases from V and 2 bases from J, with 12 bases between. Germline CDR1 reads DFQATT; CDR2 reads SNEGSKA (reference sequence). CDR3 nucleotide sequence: TGCAGTGCTGTGGGACCTATTCAAGAGACCCAGTACTTC. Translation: CSAVGPIQETQYF.

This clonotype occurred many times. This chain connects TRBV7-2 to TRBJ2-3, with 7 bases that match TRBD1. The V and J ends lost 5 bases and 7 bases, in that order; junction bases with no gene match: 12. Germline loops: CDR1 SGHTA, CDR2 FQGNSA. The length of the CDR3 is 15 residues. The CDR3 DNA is TGTGCCAGCAGCCTATCAGCGACAGGGCCGAATACGCAGTATTTT. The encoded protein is CASSLSATGPNTQYF.

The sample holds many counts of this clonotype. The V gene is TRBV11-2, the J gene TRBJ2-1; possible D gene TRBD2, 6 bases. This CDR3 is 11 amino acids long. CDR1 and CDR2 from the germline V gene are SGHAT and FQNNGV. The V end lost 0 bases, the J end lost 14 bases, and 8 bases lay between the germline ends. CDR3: CASSLEEREFF. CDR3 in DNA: TGTGCCAGCAGCTTAGAGGAGCGGGAGTTCTTC. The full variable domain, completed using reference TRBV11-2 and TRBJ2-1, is EAGVAQSPRYKIIEKRQSVAFWCNPISGHATLYWYQQILGQGPKLLIQFQNNGVVDDSQLPKDRFSAERLKGVDSTLKIQPAKLEDSAVYLCASSLEEREFFGPGTRLTVL.

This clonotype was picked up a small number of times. The CDR3 protein is CSARDGRNEKLFF. CDR3 DNA: TGCAGTGCCCGGGACGGCCGTAATGAAAAACTGTTTTTT. J is TRBJ1-4 and V is TRBV20-1; D is possibly TRBD1 (5 bases). The CDR3 covers 13 residues. From germline, CDR1 is DFQATT and CDR2 SNEGSKA (reference sequence). V was shortened by 6 bases and J by 4 bases, with 12 bases between the two germline ends.

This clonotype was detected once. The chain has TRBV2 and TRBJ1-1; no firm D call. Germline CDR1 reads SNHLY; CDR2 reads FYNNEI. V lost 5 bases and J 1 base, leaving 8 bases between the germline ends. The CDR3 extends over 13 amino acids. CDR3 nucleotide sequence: TGTGCCAGCAGTCCTCTCGCGAACACTGAAGCTTTCTTT. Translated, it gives CASSPLANTEAFF.

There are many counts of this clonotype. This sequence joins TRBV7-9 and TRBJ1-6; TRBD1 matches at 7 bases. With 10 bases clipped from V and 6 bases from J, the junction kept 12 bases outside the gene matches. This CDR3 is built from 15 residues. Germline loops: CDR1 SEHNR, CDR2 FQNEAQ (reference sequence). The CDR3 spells CAILTGPDINSPLHF. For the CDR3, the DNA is TGTGCCATTCTGACAGGGCCAGACATTAATTCACCCCTCCACTTT.

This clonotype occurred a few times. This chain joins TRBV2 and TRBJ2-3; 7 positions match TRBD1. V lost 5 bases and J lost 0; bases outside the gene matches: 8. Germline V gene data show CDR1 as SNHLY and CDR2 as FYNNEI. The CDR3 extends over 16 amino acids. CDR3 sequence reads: CASSKRDSPSTDTQYF. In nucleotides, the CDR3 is TGTGCCAGCAGTAAAAGGGACAGCCCTAGCACAGATACGCAGTATTTT.

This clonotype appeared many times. CDR3 loop: CASSLRTGRNTEAFF. The DNA of the CDR3 is TGTGCCAGCAGCCTAAGGACAGGGCGGAACACTGAAGCTTTCTTT. This rearrangement joins TRBV7-9 to TRBJ1-1; 8 bases agree with TRBD1. The CDR3 spans 15 residues. The trim removed 5 bases at V and 1 base at J, leaving 6 bases unmatched. Germline V gene data show CDR1 as SEHNR and CDR2 as FQNEAQ (reference sequence).

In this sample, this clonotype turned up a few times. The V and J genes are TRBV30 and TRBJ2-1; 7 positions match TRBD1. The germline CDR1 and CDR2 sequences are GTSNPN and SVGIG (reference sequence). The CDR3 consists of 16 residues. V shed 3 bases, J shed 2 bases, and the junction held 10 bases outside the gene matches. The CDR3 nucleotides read TGTGCCTGGAGAAAGACCGGGACAGCCACCTACAATGAGCAGTTCTTC. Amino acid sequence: CAWRKTGTATYNEQFF.